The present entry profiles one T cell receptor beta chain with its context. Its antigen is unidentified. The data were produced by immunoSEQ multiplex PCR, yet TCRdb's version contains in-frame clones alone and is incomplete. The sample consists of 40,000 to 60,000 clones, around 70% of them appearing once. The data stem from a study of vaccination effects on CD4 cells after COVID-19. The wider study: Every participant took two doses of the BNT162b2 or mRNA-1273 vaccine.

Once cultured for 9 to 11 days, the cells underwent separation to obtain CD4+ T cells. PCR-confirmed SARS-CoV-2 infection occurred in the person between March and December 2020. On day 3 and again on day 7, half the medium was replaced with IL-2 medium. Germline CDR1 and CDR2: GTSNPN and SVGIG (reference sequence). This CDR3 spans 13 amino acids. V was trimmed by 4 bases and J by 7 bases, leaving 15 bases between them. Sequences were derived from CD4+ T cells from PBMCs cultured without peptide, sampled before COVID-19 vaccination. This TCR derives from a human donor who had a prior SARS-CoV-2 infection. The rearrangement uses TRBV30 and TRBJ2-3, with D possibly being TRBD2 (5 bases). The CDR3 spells CAWKTTAPNTQYF. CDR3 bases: TGTGCCTGGAAGACTACCGCCCCCAATACGCAGTATTTT.